This TCR beta chain was captured in a study of CD8+ T cells in alopecia areata (dated by TCRdb to the late 2010s). About the investigation overall: In both human patients and the C3H/HeJ mouse model, the study applied high-throughput TCRbeta sequencing to look at T cell clonal expansion in alopecia areata. Human TCRbeta sequencing covered scalp tissue and sorted CD4+ and CD8+ peripheral blood T cells from patchy and totalis/universalis alopecia areata patients and healthy controls. Scalp clonality was compared across normal scalp (n=4), patchy alopecia areata scalp (n=8), and alopecia totalis/universalis scalp (n=8). The RNA source kit depended on sample type: the PAXgene miRNA kit for fixed scalp, the miRNeasy kit for PBMCs, and the RNeasy kit for mouse skin. immunoSEQ multiplex PCR using 35 Vbeta forward primers and 13 Jbeta reverse primers was used to amplify TCRbeta CDR3 regions. General findings and caveats noted by the study authors: Shared TCR sequences between patients were less evident than in mice, which may be partly attributable to HLA diversity in the patient population. Scalp TCR repertoire analysis is complicated because resident alphabeta T cells in normal human skin are also sequenced, whereas mouse skin is dominated by gammadelta T cells. Higher clonality and more expanded CD8+ clones were observed in lesional scalp than in normal scalp, particularly in alopecia totalis/universalis, a finding suggestive of antigenic drive.

The library was obtained by the immunoSEQ multiplex PCR assay. For TCR sequencing, RNA was extracted from every sample and reverse transcribed into cDNA to serve as template. First-strand cDNA was synthesized using SuperScript III with a 2:1 mix of oligo-dT and random hexamers. Amplification bias was assessed with a synthetic immune receptor repertoire, and residual bias was removed computationally. In the source study's methods: After raw reads were preprocessed to remove errors, the CDR3 was defined following IMGT conventions as running from the conserved cysteine to phenylalanine. Clonality was computed by normalizing Shannon entropy by log2 of the number of productive unique TCRs and subtracting the result from 1. Whether each scalp clone was CD4 or CD8 was inferred by checking scalp TCRbeta sequences against the CD4 and CD8 repertoires from sorted blood. TCRdb obtained this table from immuneACCESS and retained in-frame rearrangements with V and J assigned. These tables miss some clones; where compared with another copy, unresolved V genes account for less than half of the shortfall, and the remainder is unexplained. V, J and clone size were drawn from that table, and D and trimming were deduced from the DNA. The sample table lists roughly 150,000 clones, roughly 50% of them with a count of one. About 4.5% of the sample rests with the top ten.

Turning to this clone: There is no known antigen for this receptor. No base qualities exist here, and no much larger clone lies one base off it.

PBMCs were isolated by density centrifugation and stained for CD3, CD4 and CD8, and CD4+ and CD8+ T cells were sorted on a FACSAria. Scalp biopsies and blood samples were provided by unaffected controls. The CDR3, cysteine through phenylalanine, is 10 amino acids long. Only CDR3 DNA is held: 30 bases, read in frame from base 1. Trimming costs V 4 bases and J 5 bases, and their ends lie 0 bases apart. From the germline V gene (reference sequence), CDR1 is MNHEY and CDR2 is SMNVEV. The V and J genes are TRBV27 and TRBJ1-5; no D gene is confidently identified. The sample taken for sequencing was CD4+ T cells sorted from blood. This clonotype was sampled from a human donor in good health. The DNA is as follows: TGTGCCAGCAGTTATCAGCCCCAGCATTTT. It codes for CASSYQPQHF.